This T cell receptor beta chain was captured in a study of long-term antiretroviral therapy in people with HIV. Findings and limits, study-wide: Pre-ART-expanded clones dominated the repertoire at all time points.

The germline gives CDR1 MNHEY, CDR2 SVGAGI. This CDR3 is built from 13 residues. Trimming left V 7 bases short and J 4 bases short, with 12 bases between. As to this clone: What it recognizes is unknown.

The authors ran the immunoSEQ assay, v3.0, at survey level. The repertoire was sequenced with immunoSEQ multiplex PCR; TCRdb's copy has only in-frame clones and lacks some. Among 22,000 or so clones listed, around three quarters were seen once. The chain combines TRBV6-5 with TRBJ2-3; D could derive from TRBD1 or TRBD2 (6 bases each). The clonotype comes from a woman aged 25-40 years with HIV. Sequencing was performed on unsorted PBMCs, taken 2.9 years after starting antiretroviral therapy. The DNA for the CDR3 is TGTGCCAGCAAACGGGGGCTCGCAGATACGCAGTATTTT. Translated: CASKRGLADTQYF.